This T cell receptor (beta chain) stems from a study of read filtering for tumor transcriptome and immune sequencing. Overall study context: Transcriptome libraries were built from DNase-treated RNA. Findings of the study overall: About 80% of IR-seq clonotypes had one read, totaling 3% to 4% of reads; RNA-seq: approximately 73% and 42%. Even smaller IR-seq throughput identified most shared clonotypes.

The library was built from 400 ng RNA with molecular barcoded adaptors for alpha/delta and beta/gamma chains. TCRdb re-called the reads with MiXCR, one entry per CDR3 protein. The sample has about 25,000 distinct CDR3 sequences, about 20% seen once. Many counts were recorded for this clonotype. No antigen is known for it. The source of this sequence is a donor at least 40 years old with multiple myeloma. Sample: a population of CD138-negative cells sorted from bone marrow.

The CDR3, as DNA: TGTGCTAGTGGTGCCGGGGGGGCCTACAATGAGCAGTTCTTC. Protein sequence: CASGAGGAYNEQFF. V usage is TRBV12-5 and J usage is TRBJ2-1; the match to TRBD2 covers 8 bases. The germline gives CDR1 LGHNT, CDR2 FRNRAP. V was pared by 5 bases and J by 2 bases, with 2 bases of the junction left unmatched. CDR3 length: 14 amino acids.